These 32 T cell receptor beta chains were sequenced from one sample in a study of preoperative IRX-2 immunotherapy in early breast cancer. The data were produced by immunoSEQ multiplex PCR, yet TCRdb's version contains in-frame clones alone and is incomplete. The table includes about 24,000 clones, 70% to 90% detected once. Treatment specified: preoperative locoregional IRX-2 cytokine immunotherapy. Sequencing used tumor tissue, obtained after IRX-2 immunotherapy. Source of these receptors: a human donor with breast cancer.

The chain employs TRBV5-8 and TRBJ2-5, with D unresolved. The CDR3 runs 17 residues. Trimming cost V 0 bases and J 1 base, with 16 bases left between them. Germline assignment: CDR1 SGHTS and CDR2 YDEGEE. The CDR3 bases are TGTGCCAGCAGCTTGGACCCCGTCTTAATTACCCAAGAGACCCAGTACTTC. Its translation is CASSLDPVLITQETQYF.

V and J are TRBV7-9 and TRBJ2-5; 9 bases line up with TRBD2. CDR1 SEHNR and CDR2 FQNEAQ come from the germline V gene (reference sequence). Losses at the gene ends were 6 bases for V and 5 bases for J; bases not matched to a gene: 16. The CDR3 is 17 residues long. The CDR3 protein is CASSTPWGGGAVETQYF. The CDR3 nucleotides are TGTGCCAGCAGTACGCCATGGGGCGGGGGGGCCGTTGAGACCCAGTACTTC.

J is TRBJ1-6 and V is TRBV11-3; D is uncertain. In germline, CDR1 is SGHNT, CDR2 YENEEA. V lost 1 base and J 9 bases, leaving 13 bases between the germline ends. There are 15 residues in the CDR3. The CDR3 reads CASSLVGELGSPLHF. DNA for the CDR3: TGTGCCAGCAGCTTAGTCGGGGAGTTAGGTTCACCCCTCCACTTT.

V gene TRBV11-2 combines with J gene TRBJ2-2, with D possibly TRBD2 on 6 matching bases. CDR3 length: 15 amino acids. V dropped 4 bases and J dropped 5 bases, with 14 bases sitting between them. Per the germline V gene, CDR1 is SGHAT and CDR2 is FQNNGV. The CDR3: CASSSRPGETGELFF. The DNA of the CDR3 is TGTGCCAGCAGCTCGAGGCCGGGGGAGACCGGGGAGCTGTTTTTT.

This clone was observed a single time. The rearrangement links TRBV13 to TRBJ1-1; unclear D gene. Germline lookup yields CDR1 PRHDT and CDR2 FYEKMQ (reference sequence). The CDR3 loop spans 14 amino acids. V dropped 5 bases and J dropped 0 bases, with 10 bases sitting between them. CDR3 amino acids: CASSPQTLNTEAFF. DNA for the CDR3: TGTGCCAGCAGCCCTCAGACTTTGAACACTGAAGCTTTCTTT.

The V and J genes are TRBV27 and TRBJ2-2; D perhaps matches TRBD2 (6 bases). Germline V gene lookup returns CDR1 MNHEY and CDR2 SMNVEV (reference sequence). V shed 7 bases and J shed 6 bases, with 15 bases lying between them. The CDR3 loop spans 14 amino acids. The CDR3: CASTLREVSGELFF. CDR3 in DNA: TGTGCCAGCACCCTTAGGGAGGTGTCCGGGGAGCTGTTTTTT.

The CDR3 spells CASSESIGTGSPYNEQFF. CDR3 coding DNA: TGCGCCAGCAGTGAGTCGATAGGGACAGGGAGTCCCTACAATGAGCAGTTCTTC. This rearrangement joins TRBV10-1 to TRBJ2-1, with 9 positions matching TRBD1. Germline loops: CDR1 WNHNN, CDR2 SYGVQD (reference sequence). J gave up 2 bases and V 0 bases, and 8 bases lay outside the gene matches. The CDR3 has 18 amino acids.

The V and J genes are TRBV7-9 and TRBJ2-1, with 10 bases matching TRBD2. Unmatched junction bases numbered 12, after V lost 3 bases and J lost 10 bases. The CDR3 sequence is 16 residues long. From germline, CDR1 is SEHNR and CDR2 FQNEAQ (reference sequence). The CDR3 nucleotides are TGTGCCAGCAGCTTGATAAAACTAGCGGGGAAAAGGGAGCAGTTCTTC. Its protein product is CASSLIKLAGKREQFF. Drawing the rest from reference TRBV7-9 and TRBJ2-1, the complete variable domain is DTGVSQNPRHKITKRGQNVTFRCDPISEHNRLYWYRQTLGQGPEFLTYFQNEAQLEKSRLLSDRFSAERPKGSFSTLEIQRTEQGDSAMYLCASSLIKLAGKREQFFGPGTRLTVL.

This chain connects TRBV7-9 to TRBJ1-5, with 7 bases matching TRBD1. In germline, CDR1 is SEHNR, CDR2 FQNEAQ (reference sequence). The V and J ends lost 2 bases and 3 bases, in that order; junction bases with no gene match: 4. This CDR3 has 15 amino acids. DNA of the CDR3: TGTGCCAGCAGCTTAAAGGGGGCCCACAATCAGCCCCAGCATTTT. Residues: CASSLKGAHNQPQHF.

As DNA, the CDR3 is TGTGCCAGCAGCTTAGGAGGAGGGTCCTATGGCTACACCTTC. As protein: CASSLGGGSYGYTF. The gene calls are TRBV7-9 and TRBJ1-2; D is ambiguous. This CDR3 spans 14 amino acids. CDR1 is SEHNR, CDR2 FQNEAQ, per germline (reference sequence). Trimming took 1 base from V and 4 from J, leaving 10 bases between them.

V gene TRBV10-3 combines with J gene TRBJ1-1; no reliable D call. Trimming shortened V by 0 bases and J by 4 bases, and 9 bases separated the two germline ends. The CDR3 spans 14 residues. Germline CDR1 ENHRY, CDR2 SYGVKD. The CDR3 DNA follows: TGTGCCATCAGTGAGTCTAACATCGGCACTGAAGCTTTCTTT. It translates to CAISESNIGTEAFF.

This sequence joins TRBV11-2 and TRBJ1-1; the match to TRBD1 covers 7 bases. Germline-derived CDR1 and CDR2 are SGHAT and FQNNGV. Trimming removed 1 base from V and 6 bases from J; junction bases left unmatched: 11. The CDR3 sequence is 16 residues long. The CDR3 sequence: CASSLVTSGTEPEAFF. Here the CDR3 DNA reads TGTGCCAGCAGCTTAGTTACTTCCGGGACAGAACCTGAAGCTTTCTTT.

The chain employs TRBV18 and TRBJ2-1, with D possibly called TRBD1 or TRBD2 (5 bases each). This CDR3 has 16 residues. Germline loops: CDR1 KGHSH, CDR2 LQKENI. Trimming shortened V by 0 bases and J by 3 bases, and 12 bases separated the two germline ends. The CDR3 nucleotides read TGTGCCAGCTCACCACCGGTACGGGGCCTCTACAATGAGCAGTTCTTC. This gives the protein CASSPPVRGLYNEQFF.

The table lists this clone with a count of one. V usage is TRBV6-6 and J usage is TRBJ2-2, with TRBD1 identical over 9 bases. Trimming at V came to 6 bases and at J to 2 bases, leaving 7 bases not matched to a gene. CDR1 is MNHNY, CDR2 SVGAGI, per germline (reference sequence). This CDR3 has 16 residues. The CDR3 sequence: CASSSTGGFNTGELFF. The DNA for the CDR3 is TGTGCCAGCAGCTCGACAGGGGGTTTCAACACCGGGGAGCTGTTTTTT.

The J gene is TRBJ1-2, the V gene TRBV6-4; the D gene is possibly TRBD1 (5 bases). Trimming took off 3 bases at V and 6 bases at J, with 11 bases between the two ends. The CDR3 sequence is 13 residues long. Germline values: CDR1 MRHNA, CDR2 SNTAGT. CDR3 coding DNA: TGTGCCAGCAGTGAGTCAGGGATTCATGGCTACACCTTC. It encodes CASSESGIHGYTF.

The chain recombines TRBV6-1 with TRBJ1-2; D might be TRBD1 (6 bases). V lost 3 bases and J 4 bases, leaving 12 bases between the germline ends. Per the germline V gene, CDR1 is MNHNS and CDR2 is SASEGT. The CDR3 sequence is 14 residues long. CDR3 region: CASSDQQGVYGYTF. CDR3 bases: TGTGCCAGCAGTGACCAACAGGGCGTCTATGGCTACACCTTC.

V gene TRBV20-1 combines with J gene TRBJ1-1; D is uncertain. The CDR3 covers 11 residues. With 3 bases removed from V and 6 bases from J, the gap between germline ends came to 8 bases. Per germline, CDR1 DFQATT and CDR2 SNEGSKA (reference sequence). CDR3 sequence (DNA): TGCAGTGCTAGGCGGGTCGCTGAAGCTTTCTTT. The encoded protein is CSARRVAEAFF.

DNA of the CDR3: TGTGCCAGCAGTCTACAGGGAAGGGAACTCTACGAGCAGTACTTC. Protein sequence: CASSLQGRELYEQYF. The V gene is TRBV6-1, the J gene TRBJ2-7, with D maybe TRBD1 (6 bases). CDR3 length: 15 amino acids. Per the germline V gene, CDR1 is MNHNS and CDR2 is SASEGT. V dropped 5 bases and J dropped 3 bases, with 17 bases sitting between them.

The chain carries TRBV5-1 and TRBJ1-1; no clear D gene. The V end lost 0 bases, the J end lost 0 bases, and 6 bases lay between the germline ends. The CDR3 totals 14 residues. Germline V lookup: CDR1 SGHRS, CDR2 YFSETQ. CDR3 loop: CASSLEHLNTEAFF. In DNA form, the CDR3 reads TGCGCCAGCAGCTTGGAACATTTGAACACTGAAGCTTTCTTT.

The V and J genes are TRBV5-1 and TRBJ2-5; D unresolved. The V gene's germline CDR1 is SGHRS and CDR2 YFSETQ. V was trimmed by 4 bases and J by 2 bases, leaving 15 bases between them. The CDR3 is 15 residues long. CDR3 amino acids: CASSPGSVGQETQYF. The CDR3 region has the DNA TGCGCCAGCAGCCCCGGTTCGGTAGGGCAAGAGACCCAGTACTTC.

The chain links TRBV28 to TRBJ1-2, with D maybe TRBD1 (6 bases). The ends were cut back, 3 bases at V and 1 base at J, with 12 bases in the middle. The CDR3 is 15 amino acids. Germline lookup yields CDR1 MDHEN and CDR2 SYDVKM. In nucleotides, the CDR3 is TGTGCCAGCAGTTTCACCGGACAGATTAACTATGGCTACACCTTC. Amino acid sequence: CASSFTGQINYGYTF.

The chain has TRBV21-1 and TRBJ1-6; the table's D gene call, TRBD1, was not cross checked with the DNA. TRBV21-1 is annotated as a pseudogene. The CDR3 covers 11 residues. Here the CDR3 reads CADSHHSPLHF. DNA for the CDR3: TGTGCCGACAGCCACCACTCACCCCTCCACTTT.

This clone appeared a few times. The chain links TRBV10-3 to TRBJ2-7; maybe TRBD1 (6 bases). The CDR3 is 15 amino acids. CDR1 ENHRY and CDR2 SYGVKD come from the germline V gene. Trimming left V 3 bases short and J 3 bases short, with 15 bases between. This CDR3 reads CAISDFGRGNYEQYF. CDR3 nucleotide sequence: TGTGCCATCAGTGATTTTGGCAGGGGAAACTACGAGCAGTACTTC.

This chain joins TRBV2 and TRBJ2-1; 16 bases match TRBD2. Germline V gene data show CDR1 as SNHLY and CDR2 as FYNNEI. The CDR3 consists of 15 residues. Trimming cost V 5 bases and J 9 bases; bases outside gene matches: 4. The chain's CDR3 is CASSKGLAGGVEQFF. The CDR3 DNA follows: TGTGCCAGCAGTAAGGGACTAGCGGGGGGGGTTGAGCAGTTCTTC.

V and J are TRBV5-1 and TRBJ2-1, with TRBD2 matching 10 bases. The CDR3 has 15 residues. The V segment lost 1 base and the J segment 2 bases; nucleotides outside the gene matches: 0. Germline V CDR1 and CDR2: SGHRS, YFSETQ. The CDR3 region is CASSLLAGAYNEQFF. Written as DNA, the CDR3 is TGCGCCAGCAGCTTGCTAGCGGGGGCCTACAATGAGCAGTTCTTC.

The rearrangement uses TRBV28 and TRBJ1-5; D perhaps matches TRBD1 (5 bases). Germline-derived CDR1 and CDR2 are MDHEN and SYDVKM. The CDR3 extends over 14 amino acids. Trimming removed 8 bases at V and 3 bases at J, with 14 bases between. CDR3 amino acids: CASRSGGTNQPQHF. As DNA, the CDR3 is TGTGCCAGCCGTTCGGGAGGGACCAATCAGCCCCAGCATTTT.

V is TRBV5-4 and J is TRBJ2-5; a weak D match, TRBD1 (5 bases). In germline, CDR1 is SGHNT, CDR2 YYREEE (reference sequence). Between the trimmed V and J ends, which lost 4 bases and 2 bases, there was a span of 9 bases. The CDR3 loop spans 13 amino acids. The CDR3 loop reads CASSKTEQETQYF. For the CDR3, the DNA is TGTGCCAGCAGCAAGACAGAACAAGAGACCCAGTACTTC.

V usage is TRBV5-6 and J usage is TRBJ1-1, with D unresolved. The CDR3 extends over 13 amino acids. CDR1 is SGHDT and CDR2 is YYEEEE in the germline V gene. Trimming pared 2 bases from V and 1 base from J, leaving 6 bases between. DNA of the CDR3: TGTGCCAGCAGCTTCAGACGGAACACTGAAGCTTTCTTT. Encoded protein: CASSFRRNTEAFF.

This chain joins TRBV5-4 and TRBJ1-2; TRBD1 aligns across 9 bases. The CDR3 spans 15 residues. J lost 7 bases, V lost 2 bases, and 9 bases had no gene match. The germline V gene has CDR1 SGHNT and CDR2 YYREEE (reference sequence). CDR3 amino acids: CASSLGQGRGGGYTF. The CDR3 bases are TGTGCCAGCAGCTTAGGACAGGGGAGAGGGGGTGGCTACACCTTC.

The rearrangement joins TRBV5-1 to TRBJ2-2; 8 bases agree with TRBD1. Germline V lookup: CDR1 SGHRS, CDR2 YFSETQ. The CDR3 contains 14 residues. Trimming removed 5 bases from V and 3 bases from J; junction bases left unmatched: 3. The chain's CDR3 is CASRQGGDTGELFF. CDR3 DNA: TGCGCCAGCAGACAGGGGGGCGACACCGGGGAGCTGTTTTTT.

Written as DNA, the CDR3 is TGTGCCAGTAGTGAGGGACTTCGGACTGAAGCTTTCTTT. As protein: CASSEGLRTEAFF. This chain connects TRBV19 to TRBJ1-1, with a possible D match to TRBD1 (5 bases). From germline, CDR1 is LNHDA and CDR2 SQIVND (reference sequence). The CDR3 is made up of 13 amino acids. V lost 5 bases to trimming and J lost 5 bases, with 12 bases between them.

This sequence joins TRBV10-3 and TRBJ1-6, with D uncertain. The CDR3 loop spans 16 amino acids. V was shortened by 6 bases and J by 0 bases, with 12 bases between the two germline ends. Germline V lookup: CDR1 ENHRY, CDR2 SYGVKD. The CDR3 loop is CAIREEPGSYNSPLHF. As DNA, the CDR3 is TGTGCCATCAGGGAGGAACCTGGCTCCTATAATTCACCCCTCCACTTT.